Listed here are 5 T cell receptor beta chains from one sample, sequenced in a study of blood T cells in healthy people across ages (dated by TCRdb to between 2014 and 2017). Receptor libraries were prepared by 5' RACE. Instrument used: Illumina HiSeq 2500. A second PCR of 7 to 11 cycles was run with a J-beta primer mix and a sample-barcoded 5' primer. The public reads were run again by TCRdb, first through fastp at Q25 and then through MiXCR, and only productive beta chains were kept. Rows with one shared CDR3 protein collapse into an entry with the most common genes and DNA. The sample contains about 730,000 distinct CDR3 sequences, about 42% of them found a single time. Less than 25% of the sample rests with the top ten. The sequenced sample was blood. Source of these receptors: a woman aged 55-70 years in good health.

This chain connects TRBV6-4 to TRBJ1-2; possibly TRBD1 for D (6 bases). Trimming shortened V by 1 base and J by 2 bases, and 11 bases separated the two germline ends. Germline CDR1 and CDR2: MRHNA and SNTAGT. This CDR3 has 15 amino acids. CDR3 loop: CASSDWAGANYGYTF. CDR3 DNA sequence: TGTGCCAGCAGTGACTGGGCAGGGGCGAACTATGGCTACACCTTC.

Comment on this clonotype: This may come from a read error, since a much larger clone is one base off. The genes are TRBV24-1 and TRBJ2-7; no firm D call. Gene TRBJ2-5 matches the end of the DNA better, so the J call may be wrong. This CDR3 spans 12 amino acids. Germline V gene data show CDR1 as KGHDR and CDR2 as SFDVKD. The chain's CDR3 is CATSEGVGTQYF. In nucleotides, the CDR3 is TGTGCCACCAGTGAAGGAGTGGGGACCCAGTACTTC.

The chain employs TRBV27 and TRBJ2-1; perhaps TRBD1 as D (6 bases). The CDR3 length is 18 residues. V shed 5 bases and J shed 6 bases, with 26 bases lying between them. Germline CDR1 and CDR2: MNHEY and SMNVEV (reference sequence). The CDR3 is CASSPRPPRAGVSNEQFF. In nucleotides, the CDR3 is TGTGCCAGCAGTCCAAGGCCCCCCCGGGCAGGGGTAAGCAATGAGCAGTTCTTC.

The chain employs TRBV7-8 and TRBJ1-1; a weak D match, TRBD1 (6 bases). Germline lookup yields CDR1 SGHVS and CDR2 FQNEAQ. Trimming took off 2 bases at V and 5 bases at J, with 15 bases between the two ends. The CDR3 covers 15 residues. This CDR3 is CASSLKMRDMTEAFF. The CDR3 coding sequence is TGTGCCAGCAGCTTAAAGATGCGGGACATGACTGAAGCTTTCTTT.

The count of this clonotype is one. The junction differs from germline at one of its ends, possibly a read error. The J gene is TRBJ2-7, the V gene TRBV28, with 7 bases that match TRBD1. This CDR3 is 16 amino acids long. Germline CDR1 and CDR2: MDHEN and SYDVKM. The CDR3 coding sequence is TGTGCCAGCAGTCTAATTGGACAGGACATCTCCTACGTGCAGTACTTC. Its translation: CASSLIGQDISYVQYF.